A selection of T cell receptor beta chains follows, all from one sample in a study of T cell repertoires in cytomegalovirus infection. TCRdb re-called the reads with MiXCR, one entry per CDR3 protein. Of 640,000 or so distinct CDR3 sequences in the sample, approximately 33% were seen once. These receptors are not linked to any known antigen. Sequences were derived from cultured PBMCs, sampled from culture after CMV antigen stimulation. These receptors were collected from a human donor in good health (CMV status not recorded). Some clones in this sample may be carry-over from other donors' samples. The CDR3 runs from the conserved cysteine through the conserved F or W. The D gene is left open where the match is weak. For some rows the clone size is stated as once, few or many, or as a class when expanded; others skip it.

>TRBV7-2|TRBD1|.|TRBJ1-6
TGTGCCAGCAGCTTAGTTGGACAGGGAAATTCACCCCTCCACTTT
CASSLVGQGNSPLHF
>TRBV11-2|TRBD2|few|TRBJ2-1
TGTGCCAGCAGCTTAGCTCCGACTAGCTGGCGCAATGAGCAGTTCTTC
CASSLAPTSWRNEQFF
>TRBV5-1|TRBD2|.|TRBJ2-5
TGCGCCAGCAGCTCCGGACTAGCGGGGGGGACTCAAGAGACCCAGTACTTC
CASSSGLAGGTQETQYF
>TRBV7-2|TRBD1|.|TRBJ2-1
TGTGCCAGCAGCTTCAGGGGGCGCGACAATGAGCAGTTCTTC
CASSFRGRDNEQFF
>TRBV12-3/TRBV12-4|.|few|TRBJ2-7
TGTGCCAGCAGTTTCCACCTCTACGAGCAGTACTTC
CASSFHLYEQYF
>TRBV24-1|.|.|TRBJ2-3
TGTGCCACCAGTGATTTAGATACGCAGTATTTT
CATSDLDTQYF
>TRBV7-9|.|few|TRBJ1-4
TGTGCCAGCAGCTTACGGGGGGCTGCCGAAAAACTGTTTTTT
CASSLRGAAEKLFF
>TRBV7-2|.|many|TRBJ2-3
TGTGCCAGCAGCGTTGCCTCAGGGGATACGCAGTATTTT
CASSVASGDTQYF
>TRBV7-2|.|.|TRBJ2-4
TGTGCCAGCAGCTTAAATGAGGGGGAGGGCATTCAGTACTTC
CASSLNEGEGIQYF
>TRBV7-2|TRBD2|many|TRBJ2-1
TGTGCCAGCAGTAAACCCGGGACTAGCAGAGGGAATGAGCAGTTCTTC
CASSKPGTSRGNEQFF
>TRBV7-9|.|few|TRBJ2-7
TGTGCCAGCAGTCTCCGCCTCGGACTTGATACCTACGAGCAGTACTTC
CASSLRLGLDTYEQYF
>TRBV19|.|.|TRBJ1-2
TGTGCCAGTTGTCCCTTAGCTAACTATGGCTACACCTTC
CASCPLANYGYTF
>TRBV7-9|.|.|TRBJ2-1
TGTGCCAGCAGCACGACAGGCCTAGGTGAGCAGTTCTTC
CASSTTGLGEQFF
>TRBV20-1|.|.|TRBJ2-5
TGCAGTGCTAGAGATGTAAAAGAGACCCAGTACTTC
CSARDVKETQYF
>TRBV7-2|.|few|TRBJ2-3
TGTGCCAGCAGCACCCAAGTGAGCACAGATACGCAGTATTTT
CASSTQVSTDTQYF
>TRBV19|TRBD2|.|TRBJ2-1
TGTGCCAGTAGCAGCGGGGGGGCGGGGAATGAGCAGTTCTTC
CASSSGGAGNEQFF
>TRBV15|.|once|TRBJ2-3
TGTGCCACCAGCAGAGTCGGGGACCGCACAGATACGCAGTATTTT
CATSRVGDRTDTQYF
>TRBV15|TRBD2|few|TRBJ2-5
TGTGCCACCAGCAGAGTCAAGGAGCGGGAGGGAGAGACCCAGTACTTC
CATSRVKEREGETQYF
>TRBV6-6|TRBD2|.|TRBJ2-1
TGTGCCAGCAGGGGCCAGCGGGGTGGGGACTACAATGAGCAGTTCTTC
CASRGQRGGDYNEQFF
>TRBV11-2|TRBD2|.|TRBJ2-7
TGTGCCAGCAGCTTAGATTTCTTCGCTAGCGGAACCTACGAGCAGTACTTC
CASSLDFFASGTYEQYF
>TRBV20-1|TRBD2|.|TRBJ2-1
TGCAGTGGGCGAGCGGGAGGGGCCTACAATGAGCAGTTCTTC
CSGRAGGAYNEQFF
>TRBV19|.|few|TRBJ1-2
TGTGCCAGTAGTATCCGTGACGGTGGCTACACCTTC
CASSIRDGGYTF
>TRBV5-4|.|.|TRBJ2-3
TGTGCCAGCAGCTTGGGGCAGCGGCCCACAGATACGCAGTATTTT
CASSLGQRPTDTQYF
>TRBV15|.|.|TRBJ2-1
TGTGCCACCAGCAGAGGGACTGCATTCAATGAGCAGTTCTTC
CATSRGTAFNEQFF
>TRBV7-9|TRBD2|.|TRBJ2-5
TGTGCCAGCAGCCCTGCTAGCGGGAGCGGCGAGACCCAGTACTTC
CASSPASGSGETQYF
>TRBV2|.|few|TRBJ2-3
TGTGCCAGCAGCACAGGGTCTGCAGATACGCAGTATTTT
CASSTGSADTQYF
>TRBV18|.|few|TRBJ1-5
TGTGCCAGCTCCTTTGAGGGGGGCCCCCTGAGGAATCAGCCCCAGCATTTT
CASSFEGGPLRNQPQHF
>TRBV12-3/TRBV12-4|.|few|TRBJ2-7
TGTGCCAGCAGCAGCAAACAGGGTTTGGGAGAGCAGTACTTC
CASSSKQGLGEQYF
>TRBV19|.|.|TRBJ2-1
TGTGCCAGTAGTATATCCGAAAGGGGGTTGGACAATGAGCAGTTCTTC
CASSISERGLDNEQFF
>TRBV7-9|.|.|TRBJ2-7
TGTGCCAGCAGAGAACGGAATTCCTACGAGCAGTACTTC
CASRERNSYEQYF
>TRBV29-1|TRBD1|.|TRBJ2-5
TGCAGCGTTGAAGAACCAGGGGGCAAGGAGACCCAGTACTTC
CSVEEPGGKETQYF
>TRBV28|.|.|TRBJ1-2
TGTGCCAGTACCGGGACATTTAATGCCTACACCTTC
CASTGTFNAYTF
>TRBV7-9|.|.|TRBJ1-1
TGTGCCAGCAACCCCGAGGGTGGGGGGACGGCTGAAGCTTGCTTT
CASNPEGGGTAEACF
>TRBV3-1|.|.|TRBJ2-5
TGTGCCAGCAGCTCCGCCGGGGCGGATTACTTCCAAGAGACCCAGTACTTC
CASSSAGADYFQETQYF
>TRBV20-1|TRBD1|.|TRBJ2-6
TGCAGTGCTCGGGACAGGGGTGAATCTGGGGCCAACGTCCTGACTTTC
CSARDRGESGANVLTF
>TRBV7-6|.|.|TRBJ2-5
TGTGCCAGCAGCTTAGCCCATGAAGATTCCGAAGAGACCCAGTACTTC
CASSLAHEDSEETQYF
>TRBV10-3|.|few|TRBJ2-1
TGTGCCATCAGTGATCGAGGCTCGGATGAGCAGTTCTTC
CAISDRGSDEQFF
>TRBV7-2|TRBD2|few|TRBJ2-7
TGTGCCAGCAGTCGGACTAGCGGAACCTCAAACTCCTACGAGCAGTACTTC
CASSRTSGTSNSYEQYF
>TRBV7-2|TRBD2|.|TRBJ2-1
TGTGCCAGCAGCACAATAGCGGGGGGGCTCTACAATGAGCAGTTCTTC
CASSTIAGGLYNEQFF
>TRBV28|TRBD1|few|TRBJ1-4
TGTGCCAGCAGTGGGACAGGGCAAAATGAAAAACTGTTTTTT
CASSGTGQNEKLFF
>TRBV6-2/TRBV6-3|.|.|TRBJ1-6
TGTGCCAGCAGTTACCGCGGGTTGCGGGATTCACCCCTCCACTTT
CASSYRGLRDSPLHF
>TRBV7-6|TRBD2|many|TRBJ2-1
TGTGCCAGCAGCCCCGCGGGGGGGGGATACAATGAGCAGTTCTTC
CASSPAGGGYNEQFF
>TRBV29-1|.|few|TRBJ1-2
TGCAGCGTGTTCCAACGGGATGGCTACACCTTC
CSVFQRDGYTF
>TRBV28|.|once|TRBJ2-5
TGTGCCAGCAGTCGGGGAGGGGGGGCCCAGTACTTC
CASSRGGGAQYF
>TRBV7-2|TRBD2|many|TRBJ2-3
TGTGCCAGCAGCTATAGGGGGACTAGCGGTACAGATACGCAGTATTTT
CASSYRGTSGTDTQYF
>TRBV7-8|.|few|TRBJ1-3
TGTGCCAGCAGCTTAGGTAGTCATCTCGGAAACACCATATATTTT
CASSLGSHLGNTIYF
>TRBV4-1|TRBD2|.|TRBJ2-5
TGTGCCAGCAGCCAAGAACCTAGCGGGAGTGAGACCCAGTACTTC
CASSQEPSGSETQYF
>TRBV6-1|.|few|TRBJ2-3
TGTGCCTCCGCCACGGGTACTAGCACAGATACGCAGTATTTT
CASATGTSTDTQYF
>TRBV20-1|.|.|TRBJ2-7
TGCAGTGCTAGGAGGGTTGGCGGGACCGCGAGTGAGCAGTACTTC
CSARRVGGTASEQYF
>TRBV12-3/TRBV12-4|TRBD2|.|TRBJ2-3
TGTGCCAGCAGGCGCGGGACTACCTATAGGGGCGTACATACGCAGTATTTT
CASRRGTTYRGVHTQYF
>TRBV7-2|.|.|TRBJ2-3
TGTGCCAGCAGCTTATTCGGGGGGCAAGATACGCAGTATTTT
CASSLFGGQDTQYF
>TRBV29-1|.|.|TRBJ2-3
TGCAGCGTTGATGGTGGCACCAATACGCAGTATTTT
CSVDGGTNTQYF
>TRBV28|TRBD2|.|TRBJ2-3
TGTGCCAGCGCCTCTCCCGGGGGGTGGGGCACAGATACGCAGTATTTT
CASASPGGWGTDTQYF
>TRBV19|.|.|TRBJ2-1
TGTGCCAGTAGTATCACGGGTGTGGTCTACAATGAGCAGTTCTTC
CASSITGVVYNEQFF
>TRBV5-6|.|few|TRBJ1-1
TGTGCCAGCAGCTTCCCAAAAGCCGGGGTTACTGAAGCTTTCTTT
CASSFPKAGVTEAFF
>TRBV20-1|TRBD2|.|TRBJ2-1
TGCAGTGCTAGAGATCCTCGGATCGCACTTGGGACTAGCGGAACCTCCTACAATGAGCAGTTCTTC
CSARDPRIALGTSGTSYNEQFF
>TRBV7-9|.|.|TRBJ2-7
TGTGCCAGCAGCTTAATAAGGGGTAGTAACGAGCAGTACTTC
CASSLIRGSNEQYF